The clone carrying this T cell receptor (beta chain) has just a few counts. Its antigen is still unknown. The entry originates in a study of T cell repertoires in cytomegalovirus infection. Whole-study context: As its CMV epitopes, the study selected recently identified HLA-C-restricted and well-studied HLA-B-restricted targets. Evidence of both CMV infection and a matching HLA type came from public TCR beta signatures.

CDR3 size: 14 residues. Unmatched junction bases numbered 5, after V lost 6 bases and J lost 1 base. Germline CDR1 is MGHRA and CDR2 is YSYEKL. One entry per CDR3 protein, called by TCRdb with MiXCR from the reads. The table records around 900,000 distinct CDR3 sequences, roughly 30% of them present only once. General study findings and limits: The ex vivo response was dominated by HLA-C-restricted CMV-specific TCR beta clonotypes. Identification of carriers of CMV plus the relevant HLA was achieved through cumulative public TCR beta family frequency.

The clonotype comes from a human donor in good health (CMV status not recorded). Some clones in this sample may be carry-over from other donors' samples. The J gene is TRBJ1-1, the V gene TRBV4-1, with 7 nucleotides matching TRBD1. Sequenced material: cultured CD8+ T cells from PBMCs, taken from culture after CMV antigen stimulation. The CDR3 sequence: CASRQGSGNTEAFF. The CDR3 DNA follows: TGCGCCAGCAGACAGGGGTCGGGGAACACTGAAGCTTTCTTT.